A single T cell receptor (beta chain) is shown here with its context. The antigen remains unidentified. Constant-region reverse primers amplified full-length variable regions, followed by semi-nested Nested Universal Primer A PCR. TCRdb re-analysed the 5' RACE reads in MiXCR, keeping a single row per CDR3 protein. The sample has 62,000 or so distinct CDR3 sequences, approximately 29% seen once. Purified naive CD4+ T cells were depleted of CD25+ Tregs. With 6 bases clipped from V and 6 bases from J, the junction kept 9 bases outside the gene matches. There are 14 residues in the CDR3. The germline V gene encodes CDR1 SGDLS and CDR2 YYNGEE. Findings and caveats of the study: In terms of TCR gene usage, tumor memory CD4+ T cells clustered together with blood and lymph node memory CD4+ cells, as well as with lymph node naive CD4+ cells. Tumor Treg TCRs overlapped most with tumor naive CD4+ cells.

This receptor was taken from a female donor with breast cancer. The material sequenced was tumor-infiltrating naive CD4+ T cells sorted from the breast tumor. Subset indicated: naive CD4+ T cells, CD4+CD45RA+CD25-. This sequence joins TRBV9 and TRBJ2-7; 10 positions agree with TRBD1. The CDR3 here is CASTDRDRGGEQYF. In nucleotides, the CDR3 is TGTGCCAGCACCGACCGGGACAGGGGAGGCGAGCAGTACTTC.